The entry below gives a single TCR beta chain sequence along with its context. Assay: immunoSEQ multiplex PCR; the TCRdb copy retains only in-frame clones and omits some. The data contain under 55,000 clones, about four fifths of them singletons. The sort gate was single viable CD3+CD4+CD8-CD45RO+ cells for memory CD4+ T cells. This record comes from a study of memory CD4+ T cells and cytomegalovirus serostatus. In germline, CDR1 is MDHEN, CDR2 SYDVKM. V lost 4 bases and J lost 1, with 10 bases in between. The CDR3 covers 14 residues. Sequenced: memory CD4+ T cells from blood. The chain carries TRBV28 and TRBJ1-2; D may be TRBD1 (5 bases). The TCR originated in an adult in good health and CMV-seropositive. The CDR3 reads CASSSGTDNYGYTF. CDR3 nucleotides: TGTGCCAGCAGTTCGGGGACCGATAACTATGGCTACACCTTC.